The clone carrying this T cell receptor beta chain was detected only a few times. CD45RO-negative CD8 cells positively selected for CCR7 made up the naive population, which excluded terminally differentiated effector memory CD45RA+ cells. The assay was immunoSEQ multiplex PCR, and TCRdb's table has in-frame clones only and misses some. The sample consists of about 580,000 clones, more than 95% of them appearing once. Trimming stripped 6 bases from V and 4 bases from J, with 7 bases between. CDR3 length: 11 residues. The germline V gene has CDR1 MGHDK and CDR2 SYGVNS. The sample comes from a study of shared clonotypes between healthy human individuals.

The chain uses TRBV25-1 and TRBJ2-7; no definite D call. The receptor comes from a man aged 25 to 40 in good health. Material for sequencing was naive CD8+ T cells sorted from blood. The CDR3 sequence: CASRGQYEQYF. The CDR3 DNA reads TGTGCCAGCAGGGGCCAGTACGAGCAGTACTTC.